A selection of T cell receptor beta chains follows, all from one sample in a study of post-analysis software for immune sequencing data. TCRdb fed the PCR reads into MiXCR, producing one record per CDR3 protein. The sample holds approximately 660,000 distinct CDR3 sequences, approximately 60% seen once. Sequenced input: blood. All receptors come from a girl aged 2 to 10 with multiple sclerosis. The CDR3 runs from the conserved cysteine through the conserved F or W. Each record gives: clone size, V gene, J gene, D gene, CDR3 DNA, CDR3 protein. The D gene is left open where the match is weak. Clone size is given for some rows only: seen once, a few or many times, or a class if the clone is expanded.

size: -; V: TRBV20-1; J: TRBJ2-5; D: -; DNA: TGCAGTGCTCATCCAGCCTCCCTCCAAGAGACCCAGTACTTC; CDR3: CSAHPASLQETQYF
size: few; V: TRBV29-1; J: TRBJ2-5; D: -; DNA: TGCAGCGTTGAAGTGGGCAGGTCTGGGGAGACCCAGTACTTC; CDR3: CSVEVGRSGETQYF
size: -; V: TRBV2; J: TRBJ1-5; D: -; DNA: TGTGCCAGCAGAGACAGGAGGAGGGGTGGGAGCAATCAGCCCCAGCATTTT; CDR3: CASRDRRRGGSNQPQHF
size: -; V: TRBV5-1; J: TRBJ2-3; D: TRBD1; DNA: TGCGCCAGCAGTTCAACAGGGGTTCGCACAGATACGCAGTATTTT; CDR3: CASSSTGVRTDTQYF
size: -; V: TRBV27; J: TRBJ2-7; D: TRBD1; DNA: TGTGCCAGCAGTCACAGGGGGCGATTCTCCGAGCAGTACTTC; CDR3: CASSHRGRFSEQYF
size: -; V: TRBV7-6; J: TRBJ2-7; D: -; DNA: TGTGCCAGCAGCTTGAGGGGTACACGAAGTAGCGAGCAGTACTTC; CDR3: CASSLRGTRSSEQYF
size: -; V: TRBV20-1; J: TRBJ1-5; D: TRBD1; DNA: TGCAGTGCTAGAGAACAGGGGGAGGATCAGCCCCAGCATTTT; CDR3: CSAREQGEDQPQHF
size: few; V: TRBV13; J: TRBJ2-3; D: -; DNA: TGTGCCAGCGGGGCTAGAAGCACAGATACGCAGTATTTT; CDR3: CASGARSTDTQYF
size: -; V: TRBV20-1; J: TRBJ2-1; D: -; DNA: TGCAGTGCTAGAGATATCGCGTCAATCTGGTTCTATGAGCAGTTCTTC; CDR3: CSARDIASIWFYEQFF
size: -; V: TRBV20-1; J: TRBJ1-6; D: -; DNA: TGCAGTGCTAGAGATTGGGCGGAGAACTCCTATAATTCACCCCTCCACTTT; CDR3: CSARDWAENSYNSPLHF
size: few; V: TRBV6-6; J: TRBJ2-1; D: TRBD2; DNA: TGTGCCAGTGCCCCCAGGACTAGCGGGTTTGGAAATGAGCAGTTCTTC; CDR3: CASAPRTSGFGNEQFF
size: -; V: TRBV18; J: TRBJ2-7; D: TRBD1; DNA: TGTGCCAGCTCACCACCAGGGAGACAGGGGCTTGGGGAGCAGTACTTC; CDR3: CASSPPGRQGLGEQYF
size: few; V: TRBV7-2; J: TRBJ1-2; D: -; DNA: TGTGCCAGCAGCCCCAGATCAGGCCAGAATCGTGCTAACTATGGCTACACCTTC; CDR3: CASSPRSGQNRANYGYTF
size: -; V: TRBV6-1; J: TRBJ2-1; D: -; DNA: TGTGCCAGCAGCGGGCCATGGAGTCATGAGCAGTTCTTC; CDR3: CASSGPWSHEQFF
size: few; V: TRBV29-1; J: TRBJ2-7; D: TRBD1; DNA: TGCAGCGCTGCCCGGACAGGGGTAACCTACGAGCAGTACTTC; CDR3: CSAARTGVTYEQYF
size: -; V: TRBV10-3; J: TRBJ2-5; D: TRBD2; DNA: TGTGCCATCAGTGAGCCGACTAGCGGGGCTCAAGAGACCCAGTACTTC; CDR3: CAISEPTSGAQETQYF
size: -; V: TRBV2; J: TRBJ2-3; D: -; DNA: TGTGCCAGCAGTGAAGCAGGACTGGGAGAGGATACGCAGTATTTT; CDR3: CASSEAGLGEDTQYF
size: -; V: TRBV20-1; J: TRBJ2-1; D: TRBD2; DNA: TGCAGTGCTAGAATCGCGACTAGCGGGACCAATGAGCAGTTCTTC; CDR3: CSARIATSGTNEQFF
size: -; V: TRBV7-9; J: TRBJ2-4; D: -; DNA: TGTGCCAGCAGCTTAAGTCTACAGGGAAAAAACATTCAGTACTTC; CDR3: CASSLSLQGKNIQYF
size: few; V: TRBV10-3; J: TRBJ2-7; D: -; DNA: TGTGCCATCAGTGAGTCGTCGGGGGTTACCGAGCAGTACTTC; CDR3: CAISESSGVTEQYF
size: -; V: TRBV21-1; J: TRBJ2-1; D: -; DNA: TGTGCCAGCAGCAATGGACAGCACAATGAGCAGTTCTTC; CDR3: CASSNGQHNEQFF
size: few; V: TRBV12-3/TRBV12-4; J: TRBJ1-2; D: -; DNA: TGTGCCGGCAGTTTAGGGGTTTTCAGGAACTATGGCTACACCTTC; CDR3: CAGSLGVFRNYGYTF
size: -; V: TRBV6-6; J: TRBJ2-5; D: TRBD2; DNA: TGTGCCAGCAGTTACGTCGACCTGCGGGGGTACCAAGAGACCCAGTACTTC; CDR3: CASSYVDLRGYQETQYF
size: -; V: TRBV20-1; J: TRBJ2-1; D: TRBD2; DNA: TGCAGTGCCGCGGGGGTGATGTACAATGAGCAGTTCTTC; CDR3: CSAAGVMYNEQFF
size: few; V: TRBV20-1; J: TRBJ2-3; D: -; DNA: TGCAGTGCTAGTACCTTAATCCGCGGGCTCAGCACAGATACGCAGTATTTT; CDR3: CSASTLIRGLSTDTQYF
size: few; V: TRBV10-3; J: TRBJ2-1; D: TRBD1; DNA: TGTGCCATCAGTGGACCGGGACAGGGAGGCAATGAGCAGTTCTTC; CDR3: CAISGPGQGGNEQFF
size: once; V: TRBV20-1; J: TRBJ2-5; D: TRBD2; DNA: TGCAGTGCTAGAGGTCTAGCGGGGACTCCCACTTGGACCCAGTACTTC; CDR3: CSARGLAGTPTWTQYF
size: few; V: TRBV27; J: TRBJ2-6; D: -; DNA: TGTGCCAGCAGTTTACGCTACCGTTCCCCGGGGGTCTCTGGGGCCAACGTCCTGACTTTC; CDR3: CASSLRYRSPGVSGANVLTF
size: few; V: TRBV11-2; J: TRBJ2-5; D: TRBD1; DNA: TGTGCCAGCAGCTCCACAGGGGCCCAAGAGACCCAGTACTTC; CDR3: CASSSTGAQETQYF
size: -; V: TRBV4-3; J: TRBJ2-5; D: TRBD2; DNA: TGCGCCAGCAGCCAAGATCGTCACCCAGCGGGGGGTTTGGAGACCCAGTACTTC; CDR3: CASSQDRHPAGGLETQYF
size: few; V: TRBV6-6; J: TRBJ2-3; D: TRBD2; DNA: TGTGCCAGTTACCCCGGGACTAGAGGCGATACGCAGTATTTT; CDR3: CASYPGTRGDTQYF
size: few; V: TRBV12-3/TRBV12-4; J: TRBJ2-7; D: -; DNA: TGTGCCAGCAGCTCAGGGAGCGGAACCTACGAGCAGTACTTC; CDR3: CASSSGSGTYEQYF
size: few; V: TRBV10-3; J: TRBJ1-2; D: -; DNA: TGTGCCATCACTCAGACAGAAGCTAACTATGGCTACACCTTC; CDR3: CAITQTEANYGYTF
size: -; V: TRBV28; J: TRBJ2-5; D: TRBD2; DNA: TGTGCCAGCAGTTATAAAGCGGGGATCCAAGAGACCCAGTACTTC; CDR3: CASSYKAGIQETQYF
size: -; V: TRBV5-5; J: TRBJ2-5; D: -; DNA: TGTGCCAGCAGCTTGGCCGGTACGGGGGAGACCCAGTACTTC; CDR3: CASSLAGTGETQYF
size: few; V: TRBV28; J: TRBJ1-2; D: TRBD1; DNA: TGTGCCAGCAGTGCTACGGACAGGGTATATGGCTACACCTTC; CDR3: CASSATDRVYGYTF
size: -; V: TRBV7-9; J: TRBJ2-4; D: -; DNA: TGTGCCAGCAGCCCAGGTAGAGGTAATGAGAAAAACATTCAGTACTTC; CDR3: CASSPGRGNEKNIQYF
size: few; V: TRBV7-2; J: TRBJ2-1; D: -; DNA: TGTGCCAGCAGCTCAGATCGCTACAGCACCTACAATGAGCAGTTCTTC; CDR3: CASSSDRYSTYNEQFF
size: -; V: TRBV12-3/TRBV12-4; J: TRBJ2-7; D: -; DNA: TGTGCCAGCAGTTTGGCGGGACGGATATACGAGCAGTACTTC; CDR3: CASSLAGRIYEQYF
size: -; V: TRBV24-1; J: TRBJ2-5; D: -; DNA: TGTGCCACCAGTGAGGCAGCACAAGAGACCCAGTACTTC; CDR3: CATSEAAQETQYF
size: few; V: TRBV5-6; J: TRBJ2-4; D: TRBD1; DNA: TGTGCCAGCCAAGACTTCAGGGACAGGGGAGCCAAAAACATTCAGTACTTC; CDR3: CASQDFRDRGAKNIQYF
size: -; V: TRBV6-6; J: TRBJ1-1; D: -; DNA: TGTGCCAGCAGCCCGACAGAATCGAACACTGAAGCTTTCTTT; CDR3: CASSPTESNTEAFF
size: -; V: TRBV5-1; J: TRBJ2-3; D: -; DNA: TGCGCCAGCAGCTTGGATCCGGGGCCCACAGATACGCAGTATTTT; CDR3: CASSLDPGPTDTQYF
size: few; V: TRBV29-1; J: TRBJ1-2; D: TRBD1; DNA: TGCAGCGTTGGGGGAGGGGGCGACTATGGCTACACCTTC; CDR3: CSVGGGGDYGYTF
size: -; V: TRBV20-1; J: TRBJ1-1; D: -; DNA: TGCAGTGCTAGAGGGGTCGCCGTAGCGAACACTGAAGCTTTCTTT; CDR3: CSARGVAVANTEAFF
size: -; V: TRBV14; J: TRBJ2-1; D: TRBD2; DNA: TGTGCCAGCAGTTCGACTAGCGGGAGAGGGATCCCTTACAATGAGCAGTTCTTC; CDR3: CASSSTSGRGIPYNEQFF
size: -; V: TRBV6-1; J: TRBJ1-1; D: TRBD1; DNA: TGTGCCAGCAGCGTCGGACAGGGGCCGAACACTGAAGCTTTCTTT; CDR3: CASSVGQGPNTEAFF
size: -; V: TRBV6-1; J: TRBJ1-4; D: TRBD1; DNA: TGTGCCAGCAGCAGACAGGGTTCGACTGCAACTAATGAAAAACTGTTTTTT; CDR3: CASSRQGSTATNEKLFF
size: -; V: TRBV7-9; J: TRBJ2-5; D: TRBD2; DNA: TGTGCCAGCAGCTTAGAGCGTGGCGGGAGCAAGACCCAGTACTTC; CDR3: CASSLERGGSKTQYF